This TCR beta chain was captured by sequencing in a study of T-cell memory formation after mild COVID-19. This clonotype has just a few counts. TCRdb reprocessed the 5' RACE reads via MiXCR and lists one record per CDR3 protein. This sample has some 300,000 distinct CDR3 sequences, with 20% to 25% found just once. The junction had 3 bases not matched to a gene; V was cut back by 2 bases and J by 6 bases. Germline loops: CDR1 DFQATT, CDR2 SNEGSKA (reference sequence). The length of the CDR3 is 12 residues. V gene TRBV20-1 combines with J gene TRBJ1-2; TRBD1 aligns across 7 bases. The clonotype originates from a man aged 18-30 years who had mild COVID-19 (a few samples of this study predate the infection). Cell type and time point are not known. The sequencing sample was made of PBMCs or a T cell subset sorted from them (not recorded which). In DNA form, the CDR3 reads TGCAGTGCTAGATCGGGACAGCATGGCTACACCTTC. Translating it yields CSARSGQHGYTF.